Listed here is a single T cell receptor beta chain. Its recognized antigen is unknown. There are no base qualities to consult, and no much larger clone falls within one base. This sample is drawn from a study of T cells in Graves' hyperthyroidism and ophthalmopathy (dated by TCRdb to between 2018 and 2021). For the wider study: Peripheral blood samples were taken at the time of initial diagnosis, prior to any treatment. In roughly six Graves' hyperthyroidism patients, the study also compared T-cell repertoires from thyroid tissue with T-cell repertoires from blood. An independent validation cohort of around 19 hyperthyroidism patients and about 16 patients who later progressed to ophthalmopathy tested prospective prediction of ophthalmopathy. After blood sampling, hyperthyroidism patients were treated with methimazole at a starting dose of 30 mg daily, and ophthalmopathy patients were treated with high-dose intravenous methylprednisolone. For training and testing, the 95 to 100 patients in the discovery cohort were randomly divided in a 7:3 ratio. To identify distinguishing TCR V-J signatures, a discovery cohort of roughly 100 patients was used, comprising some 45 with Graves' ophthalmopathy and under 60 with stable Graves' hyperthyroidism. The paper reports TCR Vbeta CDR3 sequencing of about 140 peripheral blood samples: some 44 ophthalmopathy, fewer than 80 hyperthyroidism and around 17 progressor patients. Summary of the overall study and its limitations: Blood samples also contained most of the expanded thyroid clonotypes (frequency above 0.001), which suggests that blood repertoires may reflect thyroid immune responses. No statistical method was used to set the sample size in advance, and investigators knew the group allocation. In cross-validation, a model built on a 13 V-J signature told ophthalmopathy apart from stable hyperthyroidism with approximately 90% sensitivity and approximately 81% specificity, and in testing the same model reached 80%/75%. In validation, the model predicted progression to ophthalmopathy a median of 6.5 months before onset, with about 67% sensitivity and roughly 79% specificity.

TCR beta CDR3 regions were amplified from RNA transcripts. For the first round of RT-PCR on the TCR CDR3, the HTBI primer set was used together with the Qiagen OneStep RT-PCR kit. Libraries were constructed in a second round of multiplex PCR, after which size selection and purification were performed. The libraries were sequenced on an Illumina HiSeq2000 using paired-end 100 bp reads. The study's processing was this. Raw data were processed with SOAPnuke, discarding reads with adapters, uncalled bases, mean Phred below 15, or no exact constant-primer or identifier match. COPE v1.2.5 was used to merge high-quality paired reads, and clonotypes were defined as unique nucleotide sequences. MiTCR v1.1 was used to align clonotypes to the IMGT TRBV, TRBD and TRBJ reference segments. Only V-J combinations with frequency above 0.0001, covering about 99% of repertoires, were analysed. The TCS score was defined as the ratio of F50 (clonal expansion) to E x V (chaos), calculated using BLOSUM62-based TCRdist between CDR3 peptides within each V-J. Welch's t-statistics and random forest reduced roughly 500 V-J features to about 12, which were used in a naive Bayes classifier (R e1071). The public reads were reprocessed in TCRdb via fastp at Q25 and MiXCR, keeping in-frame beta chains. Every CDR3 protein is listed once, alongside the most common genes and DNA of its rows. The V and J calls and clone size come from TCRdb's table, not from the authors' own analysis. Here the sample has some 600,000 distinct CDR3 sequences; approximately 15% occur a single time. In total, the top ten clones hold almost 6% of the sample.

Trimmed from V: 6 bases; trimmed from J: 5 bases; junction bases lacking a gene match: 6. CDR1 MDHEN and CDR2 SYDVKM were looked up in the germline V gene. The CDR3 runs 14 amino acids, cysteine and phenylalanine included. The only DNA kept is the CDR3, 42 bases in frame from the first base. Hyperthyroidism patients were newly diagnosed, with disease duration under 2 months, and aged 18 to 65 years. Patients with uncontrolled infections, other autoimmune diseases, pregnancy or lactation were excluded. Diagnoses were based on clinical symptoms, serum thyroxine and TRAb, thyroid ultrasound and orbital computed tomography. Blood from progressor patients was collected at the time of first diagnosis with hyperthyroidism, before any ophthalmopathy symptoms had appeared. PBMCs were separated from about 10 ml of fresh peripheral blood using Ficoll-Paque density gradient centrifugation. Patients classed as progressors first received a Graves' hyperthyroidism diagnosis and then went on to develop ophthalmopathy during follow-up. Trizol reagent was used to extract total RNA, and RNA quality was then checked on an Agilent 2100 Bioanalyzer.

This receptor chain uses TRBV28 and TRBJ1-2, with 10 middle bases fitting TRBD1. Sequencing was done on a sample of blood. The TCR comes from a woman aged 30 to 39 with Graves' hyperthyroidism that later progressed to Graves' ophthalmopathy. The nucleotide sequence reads TGTGCCAGCAGCCTATGGACAGGGGGGTATGGCTACACCTTC. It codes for CASSLWTGGYGYTF.